The sequence of this TCR beta chain was determined in a study of glioma-infiltrating T cells. The iRepertoire nested amplicon-rescue multiplex PCR amplified TCR alpha and beta CDR3s from RNA. One-step reverse transcription and amplification started from approximately 100-400 ng of tissue mRNA or PBMC total RNA. TCRdb called the multiplex PCR reads again in MiXCR, with one record for every CDR3 protein. The data show 110,000 or so distinct CDR3 sequences, with around a quarter seen just once and roughly 37% held by the top ten. This clonotype was seen many times. The germline V and J ends were trimmed by 8 bases and 6 bases, with 16 bases remaining between them. Germline loops: CDR1 SNHLY, CDR2 FYNNEI. This CDR3 comprises 13 residues.

This chain uses TRBV2 with TRBJ1-1, with TRBD1 as a possible D gene (6 bases). The sequencing input was glioma tissue, nonneoplastic brain tissue, or PBMCs (not recorded which). The sequence was obtained from a human donor with low-grade glioma or glioblastoma, undergoing nonglioma brain surgery, or in good health (not recorded which). This CDR3 reads CASLLRGAAEAFF. DNA of the CDR3: TGTGCCAGCCTTCTGAGGGGGGCCGCTGAAGCTTTCTTT.